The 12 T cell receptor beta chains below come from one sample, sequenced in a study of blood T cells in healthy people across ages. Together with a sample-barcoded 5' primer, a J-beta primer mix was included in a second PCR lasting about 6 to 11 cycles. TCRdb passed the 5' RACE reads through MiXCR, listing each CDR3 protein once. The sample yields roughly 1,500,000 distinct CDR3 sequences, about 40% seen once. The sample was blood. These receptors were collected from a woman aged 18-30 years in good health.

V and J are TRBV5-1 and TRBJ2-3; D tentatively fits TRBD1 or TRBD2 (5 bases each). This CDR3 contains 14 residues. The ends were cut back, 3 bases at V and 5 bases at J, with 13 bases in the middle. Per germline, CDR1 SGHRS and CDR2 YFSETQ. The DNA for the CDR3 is TGCGCCAGCAGCTCTGGGACCCTGGGAGATACGCAGTATTTT. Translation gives CASSSGTLGDTQYF. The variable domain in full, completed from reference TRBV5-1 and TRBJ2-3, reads KAGVTQTPRYLIKTRGQQVTLSCSPISGHRSVSWYQQTPGQGLQFLFEYFSETQRNKGNFPGRFSGRQFSNSRSEMNVSTLELGDSALYLCASSSGTLGDTQYFGPGTRLTVL.

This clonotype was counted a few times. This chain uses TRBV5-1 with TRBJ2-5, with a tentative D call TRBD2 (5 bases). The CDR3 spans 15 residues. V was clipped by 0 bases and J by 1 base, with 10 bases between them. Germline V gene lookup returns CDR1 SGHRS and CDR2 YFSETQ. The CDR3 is CASSLEPSLQETQYF. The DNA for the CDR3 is TGCGCCAGCAGCTTGGAGCCTAGCCTCCAAGAGACCCAGTACTTC.

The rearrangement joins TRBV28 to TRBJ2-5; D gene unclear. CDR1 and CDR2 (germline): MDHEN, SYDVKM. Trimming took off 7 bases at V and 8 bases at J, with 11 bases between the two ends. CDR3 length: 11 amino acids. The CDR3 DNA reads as TGTGCCAGCACCTCCCAGGCTACCCAGTACTTC. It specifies CASTSQATQYF.

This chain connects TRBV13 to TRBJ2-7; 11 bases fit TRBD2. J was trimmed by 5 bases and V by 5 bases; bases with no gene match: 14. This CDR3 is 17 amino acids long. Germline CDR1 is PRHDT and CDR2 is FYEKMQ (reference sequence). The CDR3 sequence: CASSRSRLAGPHDEQYF. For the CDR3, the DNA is TGTGCCAGCAGCCGAAGCCGACTAGCGGGGCCCCACGACGAGCAGTACTTC.

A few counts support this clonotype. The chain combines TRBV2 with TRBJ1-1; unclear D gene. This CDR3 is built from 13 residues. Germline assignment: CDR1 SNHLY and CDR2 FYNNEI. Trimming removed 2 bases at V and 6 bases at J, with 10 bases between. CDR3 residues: CASSETVAPEAFF. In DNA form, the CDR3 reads TGTGCCAGCAGTGAAACTGTGGCCCCTGAAGCTTTCTTT. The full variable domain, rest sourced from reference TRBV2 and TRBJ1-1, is EPEVTQTPSHQVTQMGQEVILRCVPISNHLYFYWYRQILGQKVEFLVSFYNNEISEKSEIFDDQFSVERPDGSNFTLKIRSTKLEDSAMYFCASSETVAPEAFFGQGTRLTVV.

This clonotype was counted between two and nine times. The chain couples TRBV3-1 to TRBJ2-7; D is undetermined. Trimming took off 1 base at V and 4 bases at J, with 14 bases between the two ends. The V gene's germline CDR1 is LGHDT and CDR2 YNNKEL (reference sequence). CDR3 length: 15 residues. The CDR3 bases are TGTGCCAGCAGCCAAGGGGCCACTTCTTCATACGAGCAGTACTTC. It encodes CASSQGATSSYEQYF.

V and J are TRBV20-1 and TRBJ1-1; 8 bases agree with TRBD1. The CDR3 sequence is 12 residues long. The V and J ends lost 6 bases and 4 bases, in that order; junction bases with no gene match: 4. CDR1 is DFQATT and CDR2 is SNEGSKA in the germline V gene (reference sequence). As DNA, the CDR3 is TGCAGTGCAGAGACAGGGGCCACTGAAGCTTTCTTT. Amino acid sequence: CSAETGATEAFF.

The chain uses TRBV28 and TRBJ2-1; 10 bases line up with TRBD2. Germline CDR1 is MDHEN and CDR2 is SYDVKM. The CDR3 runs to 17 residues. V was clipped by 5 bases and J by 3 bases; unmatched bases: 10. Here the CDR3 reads CASSAGVSGGIYNEQFF. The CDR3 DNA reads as TGTGCCAGCAGTGCAGGGGTTAGCGGGGGGATCTACAATGAGCAGTTCTTC.

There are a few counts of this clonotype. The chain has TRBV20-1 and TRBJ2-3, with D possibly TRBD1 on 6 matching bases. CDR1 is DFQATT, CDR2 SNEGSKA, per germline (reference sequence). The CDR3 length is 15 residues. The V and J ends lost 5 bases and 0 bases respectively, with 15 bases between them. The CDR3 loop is CSAARGDESTDTQYF. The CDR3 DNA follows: TGCAGTGCTGCCAGGGGAGACGAAAGCACAGATACGCAGTATTTT.

DNA of the CDR3: TGTGCCAGCAGTAGAGGACCCATAGAGGCAGAGACCCAGTACTTC. Its translation: CASSRGPIEAETQYF. The V gene is TRBV25-1, the J gene TRBJ2-5; no clear D gene. The CDR3 runs to 15 residues. Trimming shortened V by 5 bases and J by 4 bases, and 17 bases separated the two germline ends. Germline lookup yields CDR1 MGHDK and CDR2 SYGVNS.

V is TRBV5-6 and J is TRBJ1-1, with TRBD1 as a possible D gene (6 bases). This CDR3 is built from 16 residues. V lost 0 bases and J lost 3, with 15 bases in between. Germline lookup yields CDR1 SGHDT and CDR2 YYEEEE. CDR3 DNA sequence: TGTGCCAGCAGCTTGGCCGTGGGGGGGCGAGACACTGAAGCTTTCTTT. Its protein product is CASSLAVGGRDTEAFF.

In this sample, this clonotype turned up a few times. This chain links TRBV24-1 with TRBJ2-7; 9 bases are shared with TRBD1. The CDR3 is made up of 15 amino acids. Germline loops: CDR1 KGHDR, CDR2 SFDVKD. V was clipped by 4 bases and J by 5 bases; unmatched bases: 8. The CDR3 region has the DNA TGTGCCACCAGTGACTCCCCGGACAGGGGCAACGAGCAGTACTTC. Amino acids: CATSDSPDRGNEQYF.